The clone carrying this T cell receptor (beta chain) has a single count. Its antigen is as yet unknown. The record originates from a study of CD8+ T cells in alopecia areata. Study background: A regimen of oral tofacitinib, 5 to 10 mg twice daily, was given to treated patients. Findings of the study overall: Normal scalp showed lower clonality than lesional scalp, especially alopecia totalis/universalis.

Extracted from the samples, RNA was reverse transcribed into cDNA to serve as the sequencing template. Assay used: immunoSEQ multiplex PCR; TCRdb lists only in-frame clones, some missing. This table holds under 250,000 clones, about three fifths found once. Peripheral blood and lesional scalp punch biopsies were taken from alopecia areata patients. The sorting of PBMCs gave CD4+ and CD8+ T cells. CDR1 and CDR2 (germline): SEHNR, FQNEAQ (reference sequence). The V and J ends lost 3 bases and 3 bases respectively, with 16 bases between them. The CDR3 extends over 16 amino acids. The TCR sequence derives from a human donor with alopecia areata. The chain has TRBV7-9 and TRBJ2-3; the D is unclear. The sequenced sample was CD4+ T cells sorted from blood, obtained at week 0. The CDR3 spells CASSFRTPRATDTQYF. CDR3 nucleotides: TGTGCCAGCAGCTTTAGGACCCCCCGGGCGACAGATACGCAGTATTTT.